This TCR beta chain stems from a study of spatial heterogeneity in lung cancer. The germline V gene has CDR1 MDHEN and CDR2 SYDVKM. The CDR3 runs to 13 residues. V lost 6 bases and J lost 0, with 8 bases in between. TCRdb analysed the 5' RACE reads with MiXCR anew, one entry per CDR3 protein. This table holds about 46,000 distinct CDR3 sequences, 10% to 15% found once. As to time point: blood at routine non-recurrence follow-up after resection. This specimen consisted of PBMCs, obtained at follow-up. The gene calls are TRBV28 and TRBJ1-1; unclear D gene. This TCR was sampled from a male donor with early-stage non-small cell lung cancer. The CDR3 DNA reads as TGTGCCAGCAGCCGGGTTATGAACACTGAAGCTTTCTTT. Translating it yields CASSRVMNTEAFF.